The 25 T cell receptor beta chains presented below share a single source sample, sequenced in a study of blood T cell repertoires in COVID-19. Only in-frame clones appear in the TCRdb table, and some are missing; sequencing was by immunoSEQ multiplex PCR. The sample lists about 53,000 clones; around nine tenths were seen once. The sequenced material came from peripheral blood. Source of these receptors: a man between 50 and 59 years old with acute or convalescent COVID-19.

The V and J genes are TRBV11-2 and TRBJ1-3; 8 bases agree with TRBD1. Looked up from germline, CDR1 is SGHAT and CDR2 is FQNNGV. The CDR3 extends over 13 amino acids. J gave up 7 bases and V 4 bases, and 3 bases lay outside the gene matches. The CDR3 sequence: CASSSGQANTIYF. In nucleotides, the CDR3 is TGTGCCAGCAGCTCGGGACAGGCGAACACCATATATTTT.

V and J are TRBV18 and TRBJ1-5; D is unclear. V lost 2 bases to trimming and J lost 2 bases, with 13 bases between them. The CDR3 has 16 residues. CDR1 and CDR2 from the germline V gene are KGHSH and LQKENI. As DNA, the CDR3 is TGTGCCAGCTCACCAAAGGCCCCGGAGGGCAATCAGCCCCAGCATTTT. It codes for CASSPKAPEGNQPQHF.

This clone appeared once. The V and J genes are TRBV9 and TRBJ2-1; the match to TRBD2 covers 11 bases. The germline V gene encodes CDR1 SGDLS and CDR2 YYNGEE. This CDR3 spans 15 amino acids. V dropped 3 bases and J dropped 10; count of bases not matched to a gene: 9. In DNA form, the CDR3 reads TGTGCCAGCAGCGCACTAGCGGGGGCCCTAGGCGAGCAGTTCTTC. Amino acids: CASSALAGALGEQFF.

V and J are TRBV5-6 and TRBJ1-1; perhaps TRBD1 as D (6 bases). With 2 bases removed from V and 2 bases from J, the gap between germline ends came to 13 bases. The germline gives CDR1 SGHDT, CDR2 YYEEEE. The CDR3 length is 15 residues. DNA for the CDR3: TGTGCCAGCAGCTTAAACGGACAGATTAACACTGAAGCTTTCTTT. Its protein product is CASSLNGQINTEAFF.

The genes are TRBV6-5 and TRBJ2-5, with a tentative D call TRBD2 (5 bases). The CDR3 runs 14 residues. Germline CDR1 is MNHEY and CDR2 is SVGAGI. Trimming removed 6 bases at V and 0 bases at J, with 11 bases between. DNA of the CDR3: TGTGCCAGCAGCAACACGGGGTACCAAGAGACCCAGTACTTC. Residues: CASSNTGYQETQYF.

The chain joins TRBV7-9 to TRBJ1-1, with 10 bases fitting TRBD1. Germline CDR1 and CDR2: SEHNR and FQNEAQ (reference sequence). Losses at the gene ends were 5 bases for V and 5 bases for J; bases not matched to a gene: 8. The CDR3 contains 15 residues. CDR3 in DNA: TGTGCCAGCAGCGGCCGGGACAGGGGAGGGACTGAAGCTTTCTTT. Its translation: CASSGRDRGGTEAFF.

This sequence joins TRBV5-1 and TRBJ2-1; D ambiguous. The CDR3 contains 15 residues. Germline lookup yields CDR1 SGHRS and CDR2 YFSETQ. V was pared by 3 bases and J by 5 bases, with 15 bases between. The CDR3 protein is CASSSSNPANNEQFF. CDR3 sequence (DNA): TGCGCCAGCAGCTCCTCGAACCCCGCGAACAATGAGCAGTTCTTC.

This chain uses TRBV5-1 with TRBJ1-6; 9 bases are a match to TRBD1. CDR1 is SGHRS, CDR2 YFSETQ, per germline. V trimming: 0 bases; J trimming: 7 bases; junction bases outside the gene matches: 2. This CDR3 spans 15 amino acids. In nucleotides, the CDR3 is TGCGCCAGCAGCTTGGCGGGACAGGGAAATTCACCCCTCCACTTT. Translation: CASSLAGQGNSPLHF.

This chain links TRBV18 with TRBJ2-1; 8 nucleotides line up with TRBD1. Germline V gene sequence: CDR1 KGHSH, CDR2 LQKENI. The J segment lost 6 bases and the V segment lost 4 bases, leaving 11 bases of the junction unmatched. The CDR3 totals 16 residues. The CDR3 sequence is CASSLLTGETSNEQFF. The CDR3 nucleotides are TGTGCCAGCTCACTCCTGACAGGGGAGACTAGCAATGAGCAGTTCTTC.

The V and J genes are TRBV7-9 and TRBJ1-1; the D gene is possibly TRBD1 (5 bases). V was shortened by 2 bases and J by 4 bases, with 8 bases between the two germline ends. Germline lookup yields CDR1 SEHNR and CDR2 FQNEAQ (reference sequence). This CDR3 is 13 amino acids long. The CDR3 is CASSLMGGTEAFF. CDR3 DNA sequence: TGTGCCAGCAGCTTAATGGGGGGCACTGAAGCTTTCTTT. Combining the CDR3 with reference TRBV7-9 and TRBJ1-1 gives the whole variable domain DTGVSQNPRHKITKRGQNVTFRCDPISEHNRLYWYRQTLGQGPEFLTYFQNEAQLEKSRLLSDRFSAERPKGSFSTLEIQRTEQGDSAMYLCASSLMGGTEAFFGQGTRLTVV.

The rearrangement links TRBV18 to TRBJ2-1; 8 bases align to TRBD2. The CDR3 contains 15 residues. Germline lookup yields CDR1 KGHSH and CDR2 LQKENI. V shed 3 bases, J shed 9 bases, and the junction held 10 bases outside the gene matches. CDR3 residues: CASSPGAGGIGEQFF. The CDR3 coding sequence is TGTGCCAGCTCACCGGGGGCGGGAGGTATCGGTGAGCAGTTCTTC.

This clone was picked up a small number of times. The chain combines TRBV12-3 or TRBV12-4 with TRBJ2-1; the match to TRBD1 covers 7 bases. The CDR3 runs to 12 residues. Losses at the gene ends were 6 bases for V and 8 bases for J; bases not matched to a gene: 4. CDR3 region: CASSLTGDEQFF. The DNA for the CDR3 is TGTGCCAGCAGCCTAACAGGGGATGAGCAGTTCTTC.

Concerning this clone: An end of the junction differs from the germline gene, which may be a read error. The CDR3 nucleotides read TGTGCCAGCAGCCTAACTCGACAGACCCCCACTGAAGCTTTCTTT. Amino acid sequence: CASSLTRQTPTEAFF. V is TRBV7-3 and J is TRBJ1-1; tentative D call: TRBD1 (5 bases). Germline CDR1 and CDR2: SGHTA and FQGTGA. The CDR3 runs to 15 residues. The variable domain in full, with the rest retrieved from reference TRBV7-3 and TRBJ1-1, is GAGVSQTPSNKVTEKGKYVELRCDPISGHTALYWYRQSLGQGPEFLIYFQGTGAADDSGLPNDRFFAVRPEGSVSTLKIQRTERGDSAVYLCASSLTRQTPTEAFFGQGTRLTVV.

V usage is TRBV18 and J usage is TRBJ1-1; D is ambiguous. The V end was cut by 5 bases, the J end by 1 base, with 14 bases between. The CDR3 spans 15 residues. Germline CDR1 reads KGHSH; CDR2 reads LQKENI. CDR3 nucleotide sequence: TGTGCCAGCTCAGGAACGCGGGCTACGAACACTGAAGCTTTCTTT. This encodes CASSGTRATNTEAFF.

CDR3 sequence: CATSTIGQGNQPQHF. Written as DNA, the CDR3 is TGTGCCACCAGCACCATAGGACAGGGAAATCAGCCCCAGCATTTT. V usage is TRBV15 and J usage is TRBJ1-5, with 8 bases lining up with TRBD1. The V segment lost 4 bases and the J segment 4 bases; nucleotides outside the gene matches: 6. The CDR3 sequence is 15 residues long. CDR1 is LNHNV and CDR2 is YYDKDF in the germline V gene (reference sequence).

The CDR3 sequence: CAITVGHDTEAFF. The CDR3 bases are TGTGCCATCACTGTGGGACACGACACTGAAGCTTTCTTT. The chain joins TRBV10-3 to TRBJ1-1; perhaps TRBD1 as D (6 bases). The V and J ends lost 7 bases and 3 bases respectively, with 12 bases between them. The CDR3 contains 13 residues. Germline V lookup: CDR1 ENHRY, CDR2 SYGVKD.

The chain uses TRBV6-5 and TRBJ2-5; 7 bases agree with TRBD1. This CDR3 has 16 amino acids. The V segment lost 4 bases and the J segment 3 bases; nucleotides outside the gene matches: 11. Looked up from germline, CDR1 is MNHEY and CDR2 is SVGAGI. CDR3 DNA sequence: TGTGCCAGCAGTTCCACCGGACAGGTCAGGAAAGAGACCCAGTACTTC. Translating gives CASSSTGQVRKETQYF.

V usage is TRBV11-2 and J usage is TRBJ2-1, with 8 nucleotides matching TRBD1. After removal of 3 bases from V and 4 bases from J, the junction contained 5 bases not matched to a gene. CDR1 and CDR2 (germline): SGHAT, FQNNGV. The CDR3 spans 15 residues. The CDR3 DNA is TGTGCCAGCAGCTTTTCTACAGGGGGTTACAATGAGCAGTTCTTC. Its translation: CASSFSTGGYNEQFF.

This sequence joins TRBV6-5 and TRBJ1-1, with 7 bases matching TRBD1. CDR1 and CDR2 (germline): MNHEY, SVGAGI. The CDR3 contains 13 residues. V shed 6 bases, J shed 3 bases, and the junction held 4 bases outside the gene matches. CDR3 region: CASSLGQDTEAFF. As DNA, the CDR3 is TGTGCCAGCAGCCTCGGACAGGACACTGAAGCTTTCTTT.

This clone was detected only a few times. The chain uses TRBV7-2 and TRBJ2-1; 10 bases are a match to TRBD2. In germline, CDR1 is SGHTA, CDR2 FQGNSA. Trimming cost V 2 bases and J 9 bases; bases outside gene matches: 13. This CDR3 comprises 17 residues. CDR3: CASSLFRASGSSGEQFF. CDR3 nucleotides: TGTGCCAGCAGCTTATTTCGGGCTAGCGGGAGTAGTGGTGAGCAGTTCTTC.

CDR3 sequence reads: CASSNGWDFYNEQFF. The DNA of the CDR3 is TGTGCCAGTAGTAATGGGTGGGACTTTTACAATGAGCAGTTCTTC. This chain joins TRBV19 and TRBJ2-1; possible D gene TRBD2, 6 bases. Germline V gene sequence: CDR1 LNHDA, CDR2 SQIVND (reference sequence). The V gene lost 4 bases and the J gene lost 4 bases, with 14 bases spanning the gap. The CDR3 is 15 amino acids. Complete variable domain (other parts from reference TRBV19 and TRBJ2-1): DGGITQSPKYLFRKEGQNVTLSCEQNLNHDAMYWYRQDPGQGLRLIYYSQIVNDFQKGDIAEGYSVSREKKESFPLTVTSAQKNPTAFYLCASSNGWDFYNEQFFGPGTRLTVL.

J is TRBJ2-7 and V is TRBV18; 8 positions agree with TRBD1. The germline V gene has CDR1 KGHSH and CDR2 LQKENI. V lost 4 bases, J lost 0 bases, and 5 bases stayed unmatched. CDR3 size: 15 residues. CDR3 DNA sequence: TGTGCCAGCTCACGGCGGACAGGGAGCTCCTACGAGCAGTACTTC. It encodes CASSRRTGSSYEQYF. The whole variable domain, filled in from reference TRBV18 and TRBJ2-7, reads NAGVMQNPRHLVRRRGQEARLRCSPMKGHSHVYWYRQLPEEGLKFMVYLQKENIIDESGMPKERFSAEFPKEGPSILRIQQVVRGDSAAYFCASSRRTGSSYEQYFGPGTRLTVT.

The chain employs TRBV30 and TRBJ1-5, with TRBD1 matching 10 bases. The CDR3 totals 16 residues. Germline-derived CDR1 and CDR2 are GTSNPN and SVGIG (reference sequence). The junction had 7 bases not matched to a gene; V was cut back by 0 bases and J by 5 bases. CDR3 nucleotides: TGTGCCTGGAGTGTACTATCGGGGACAGGGGATCAGCCCCAGCATTTT. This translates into CAWSVLSGTGDQPQHF.

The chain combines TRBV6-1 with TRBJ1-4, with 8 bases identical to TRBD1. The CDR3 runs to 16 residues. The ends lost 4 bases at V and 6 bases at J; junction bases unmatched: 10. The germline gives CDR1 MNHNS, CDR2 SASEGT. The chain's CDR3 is CASSGLNRGRDEKLFF. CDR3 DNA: TGTGCCAGCAGTGGCCTAAACAGGGGGAGGGATGAAAAACTGTTTTTT.

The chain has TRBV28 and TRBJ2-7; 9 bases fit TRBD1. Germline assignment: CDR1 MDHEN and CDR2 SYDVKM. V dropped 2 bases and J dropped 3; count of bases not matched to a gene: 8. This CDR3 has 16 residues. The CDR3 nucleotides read TGTGCCAGCAGTTTACTACCCCGGACAGGGGACTACGAGCAGTACTTC. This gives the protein CASSLLPRTGDYEQYF. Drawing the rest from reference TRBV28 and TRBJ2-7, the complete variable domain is DVKVTQSSRYLVKRTGEKVFLECVQDMDHENMFWYRQDPGLGLRLIYFSYDVKMKEKGDIPEGYSVSREKKERFSLILESASTNQTSMYLCASSLLPRTGDYEQYFGPGTRLTVT.